Below are 13 T cell receptor beta chains sequenced from a single sample in a study of tumor and adjacent non-tumor tissue in lung cancer. No cell sorting was done before RNA was extracted from the tissue. The library came from three nested PCR rounds adapted from ARM-PCR protocols. TCRdb called the multiplex PCR reads again in MiXCR, with one record for every CDR3 protein. The sample yields about 93,000 distinct CDR3 sequences, 67% seen once. What was sequenced was lung tumor tissue. Every receptor here comes from a man between 60 and 75 years old with non-small cell lung cancer.

This clonotype showed up many times. The genes are TRBV4-1 and TRBJ1-3, with TRBD1 as a possible D gene (5 bases). The V gene's germline CDR1 is MGHRA and CDR2 YSYEKL. With 3 bases removed from V and 2 bases from J, the gap between germline ends came to 11 bases. This CDR3 contains 15 residues. CDR3: CASSHERGPGNTIYF. The CDR3 coding sequence is TGCGCCAGCAGCCATGAGAGGGGTCCTGGAAACACCATATATTTT.

In the case of this clonotype: A read error may be the cause here, since a much bigger clone is one base away. The chain is built from TRBV6-2 or TRBV6-3 and TRBJ1-2; no clear D. The CDR3 runs to 13 residues. Per germline, CDR1 MNHEY and CDR2 SVGEGT. Trimming shortened V by 6 bases and J by 4 bases, and 12 bases separated the two germline ends. The CDR3 nucleotides read TGTGCCAGCAGGACTGGCAGCGGCTATGGCTACACCTTC. Translation gives CASRTGSGYGYTF.

Notes on this clonotype: A much larger clone is a single base away; this may be a read error. The chain uses TRBV7-9 and TRBJ2-3; 10 positions match TRBD1. The CDR3 spans 15 residues. Germline V gives CDR1 SEHNR, CDR2 FQNEAQ (reference sequence). Written as DNA, the CDR3 is TGTGCCAGCAGCCCAGGACAGGGGGTCATAGATGCGCAGTATTTT. Translated, it gives CASSPGQGVIDAQYF.

This clonotype was counted many times. A much larger clone lies one base from this, so it may be a read error. This likely comes from a read error, as the CDR3 has no conserved phenylalanine or tryptophan at its end. The V call is TRBV29-1, the J call TRBJ2-5; D not certain. Germline CDR1 SQVTM, CDR2 ANQGSEA. The CDR3 is 12 residues long. V was cut by 3 bases and J by 5 bases, with 10 bases left in between. CDR3 amino acids: CSVDDQTETQYL. In DNA, the CDR3 is TGCAGCGTTGACGACCAAACGGAGACCCAGTACCTC.

For this clonotype: Sequence at one end of the junction differs from germline and may be a read error. The chain recombines TRBV11-2 with TRBJ2-1, with D perhaps TRBD2 (6 bases). Germline CDR1 and CDR2: SGHAT and FQNNGV. The CDR3 covers 18 residues. The CDR3 is CTSSLHVRDWASYNEQFF. DNA of the CDR3: TGCACCAGCAGCTTACATGTGCGGGACTGGGCCTCCTACAATGAGCAGTTCTTC.

The rearrangement joins TRBV6-1 to TRBJ1-1, with D unclear. The CDR3 sequence is 14 residues long. The V gene lost 6 bases and the J gene lost 4 bases, with 15 bases spanning the gap. Germline V CDR1 and CDR2: MNHNS, SASEGT. CDR3 amino acids: CASSQTWEVTEAFF. The DNA of the CDR3 is TGTGCCAGCAGCCAGACATGGGAGGTCACTGAAGCTTTCTTT.

This clonotype was seen a handful of times. This may be a read error, as it is one base from a much larger clone. The chain carries TRBV6-2 or TRBV6-3 and TRBJ2-2; TRBD2 is a possible D gene (5 bases). The germline CDR1 and CDR2 sequences are MNHEY and SVGEGT. There are 11 residues in the CDR3. The CDR3 protein is CASRFTGELSF. CDR3 DNA sequence: TGTGCCAGCAGGTTCACCGGGGAGCTGTCTTTT.

The chain combines TRBV6-1 with TRBJ1-2, with 9 bases lining up with TRBD1. This CDR3 spans 13 amino acids. Germline assignment: CDR1 MNHNS and CDR2 SASEGT. The CDR3 loop is CANRERTGVGYTF. The CDR3 DNA reads as TGTGCAAACAGAGAAAGGACAGGGGTCGGCTACACCTTC.

In the case of this clonotype: The junction differs from germline at one of its ends, possibly a read error. The V gene is TRBV6-1, the J gene TRBJ2-3; no clear D. Germline loops: CDR1 MNHNS, CDR2 SASEGT. The CDR3 covers 12 residues. The CDR3 DNA reads as TGTGCCAGCAACCCAAATGGGGATACTCAGTATTTT. As protein: CASNPNGDTQYF.

Comment on this clonotype: One end of the junction does not line up with germline, which may come from a read error. The V gene is TRBV29-1, the J gene TRBJ2-5; D might be TRBD2 (5 bases). The CDR3 contains 13 residues. Germline values: CDR1 SQVTM, CDR2 ANQGSEA. The CDR3 nucleotides read TGCGGCGTTCGGAGAGGGTATCAAGAGACCCAGTACTTC. It translates to CGVRRGYQETQYF.

The chain links TRBV30 to TRBJ2-1; D might be TRBD2 (5 bases). The V end lost 1 base, the J end lost 9 bases, and 10 bases lay between the germline ends. The CDR3 covers 12 residues. Looked up from germline, CDR1 is GTSNPN and CDR2 is SVGIG (reference sequence). The CDR3 loop is CAWSDSEVEQFF. The CDR3 DNA follows: TGTGCCTGGAGTGACTCGGAGGTTGAGCAGTTCTTC.

On this clonotype: A read error may produce the germline difference seen at one junction end. This rearrangement joins TRBV4-1 to TRBJ2-2, with D perhaps matching TRBD2 (5 bases). Germline assignment: CDR1 MGHRA and CDR2 YSYEKL. The length of the CDR3 is 13 residues. The CDR3 nucleotides are TGTGCCAGCACCCAACGGACTCCCGGGGAGCTGCTTTTT. Translation: CASTQRTPGELLF.

The sample holds many counts of this clonotype. The chain links TRBV10-3 to TRBJ1-3; tentatively, D is TRBD1 (5 bases). The CDR3 runs 13 residues. The V and J ends lost 11 bases and 0 bases respectively, with 11 bases between them. Germline CDR1 reads ENHRY; CDR2 reads SYGVKD. The CDR3: CAALRASGNTIYF. The CDR3 DNA reads TGTGCCGCCCTCAGGGCCTCTGGAAACACCATATATTTT.